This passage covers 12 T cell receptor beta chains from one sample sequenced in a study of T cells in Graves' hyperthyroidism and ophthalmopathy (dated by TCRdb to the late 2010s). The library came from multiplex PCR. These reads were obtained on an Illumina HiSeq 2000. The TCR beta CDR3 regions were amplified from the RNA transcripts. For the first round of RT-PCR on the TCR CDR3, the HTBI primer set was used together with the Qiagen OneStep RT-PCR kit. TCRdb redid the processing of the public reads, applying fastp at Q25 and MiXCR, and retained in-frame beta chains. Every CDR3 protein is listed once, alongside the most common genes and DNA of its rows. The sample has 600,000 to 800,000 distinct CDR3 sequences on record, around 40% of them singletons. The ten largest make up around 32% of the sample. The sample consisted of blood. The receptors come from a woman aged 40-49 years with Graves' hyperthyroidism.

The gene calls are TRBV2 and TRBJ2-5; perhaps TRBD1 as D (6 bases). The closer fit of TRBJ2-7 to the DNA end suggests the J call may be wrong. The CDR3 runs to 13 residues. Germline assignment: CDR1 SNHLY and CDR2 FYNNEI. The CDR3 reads CASRRDNLYEQYF. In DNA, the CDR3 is TGTGCCAGCAGACGGGACAACTTGTACGAGCAGTACTTC.

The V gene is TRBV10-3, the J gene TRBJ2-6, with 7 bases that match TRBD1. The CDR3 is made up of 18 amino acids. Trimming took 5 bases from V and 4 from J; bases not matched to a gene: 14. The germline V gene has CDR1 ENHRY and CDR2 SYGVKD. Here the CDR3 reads CAISSSQGFSSGANVLTF. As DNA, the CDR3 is TGTGCCATCAGTTCCTCACAGGGGTTTAGCTCCGGGGCCAACGTCCTGACTTTC.

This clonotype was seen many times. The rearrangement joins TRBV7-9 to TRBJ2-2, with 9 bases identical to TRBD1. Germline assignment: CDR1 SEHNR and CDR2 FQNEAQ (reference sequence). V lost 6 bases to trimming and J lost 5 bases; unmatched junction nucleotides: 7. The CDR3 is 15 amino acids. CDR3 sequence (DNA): TGTGCCAGCAGTATCGGGACAGGGAGTACCGGGGAGCTGTTTTTT. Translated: CASSIGTGSTGELFF.

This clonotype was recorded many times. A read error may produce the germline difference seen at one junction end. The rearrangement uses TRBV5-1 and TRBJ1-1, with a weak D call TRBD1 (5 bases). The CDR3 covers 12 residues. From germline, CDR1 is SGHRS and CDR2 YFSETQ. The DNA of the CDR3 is TGTGCCAGCAGTTTATTAGGGGCTGAAGCTTTCTTT. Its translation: CASSLLGAEAFF.

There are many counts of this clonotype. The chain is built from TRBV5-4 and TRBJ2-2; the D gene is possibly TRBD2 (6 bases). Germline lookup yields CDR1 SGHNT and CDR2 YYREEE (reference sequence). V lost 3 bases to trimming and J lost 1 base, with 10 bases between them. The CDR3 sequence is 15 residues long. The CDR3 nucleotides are TGTGCCAGCAGCTACGGGACTCGGAACACCGGGGAGCTGTTTTTT. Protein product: CASSYGTRNTGELFF.

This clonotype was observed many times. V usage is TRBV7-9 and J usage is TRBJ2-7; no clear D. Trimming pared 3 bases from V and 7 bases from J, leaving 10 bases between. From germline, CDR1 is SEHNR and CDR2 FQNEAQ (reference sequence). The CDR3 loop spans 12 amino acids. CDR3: CASSLVMGEQYF. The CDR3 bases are TGTGCCAGCAGCTTGGTAATGGGGGAGCAGTACTTC. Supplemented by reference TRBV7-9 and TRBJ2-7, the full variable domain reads DTGVSQNPRHKITKRGQNVTFRCDPISEHNRLYWYRQTLGQGPEFLTYFQNEAQLEKSRLLSDRFSAERPKGSFSTLEIQRTEQGDSAMYLCASSLVMGEQYFGPGTRLTVT.

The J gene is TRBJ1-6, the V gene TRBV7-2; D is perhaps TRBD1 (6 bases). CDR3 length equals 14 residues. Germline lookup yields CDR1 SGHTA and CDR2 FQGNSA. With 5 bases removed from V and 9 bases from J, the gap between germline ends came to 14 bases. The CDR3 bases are TGTGCCAGCAGCCTCGGGGGGCGGGGTTCACCCCTCCACTTT. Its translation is CASSLGGRGSPLHF. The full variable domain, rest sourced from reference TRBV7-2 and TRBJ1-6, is GAGVSQSPSNKVTEKGKDVELRCDPISGHTALYWYRQSLGQGLEFLIYFQGNSAPDKSGLPSDRFSAERTGGSVSTLTIQRTQQEDSAVYLCASSLGGRGSPLHFGNGTRLTVT.

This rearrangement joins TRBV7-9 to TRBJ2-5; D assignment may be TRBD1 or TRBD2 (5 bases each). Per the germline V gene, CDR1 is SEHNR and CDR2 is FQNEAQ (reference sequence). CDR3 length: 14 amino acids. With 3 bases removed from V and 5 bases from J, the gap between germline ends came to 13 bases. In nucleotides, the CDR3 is TGTGCCAGCAGCTTCCGGGGCAAAACTGAGACCCAGTACTTC. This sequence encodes CASSFRGKTETQYF.

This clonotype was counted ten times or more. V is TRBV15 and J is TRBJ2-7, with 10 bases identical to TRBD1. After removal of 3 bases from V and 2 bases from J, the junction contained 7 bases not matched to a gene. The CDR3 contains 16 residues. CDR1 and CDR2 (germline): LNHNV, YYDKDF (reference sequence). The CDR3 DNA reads TGTGCCACCAGCAGGCCCGGGACAGGGGTCCCCTACGAGCAGTACTTC. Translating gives CATSRPGTGVPYEQYF.

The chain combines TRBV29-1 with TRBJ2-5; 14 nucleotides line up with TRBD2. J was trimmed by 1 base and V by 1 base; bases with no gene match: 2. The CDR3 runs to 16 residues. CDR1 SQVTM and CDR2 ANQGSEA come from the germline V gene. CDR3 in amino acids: CSVEGLAGGIQETQYF. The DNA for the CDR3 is TGCAGCGTTGAAGGACTAGCGGGAGGGATCCAAGAGACCCAGTACTTC. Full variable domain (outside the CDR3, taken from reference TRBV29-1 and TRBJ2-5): SAVISQKPSRDICQRGTSLTIQCQVDSQVTMMFWYRQQPGQSLTLIATANQGSEATYESGFVIDKFPISRPNLTFSTLTVSNMSPEDSSIYLCSVEGLAGGIQETQYFGPGTRLLVL.

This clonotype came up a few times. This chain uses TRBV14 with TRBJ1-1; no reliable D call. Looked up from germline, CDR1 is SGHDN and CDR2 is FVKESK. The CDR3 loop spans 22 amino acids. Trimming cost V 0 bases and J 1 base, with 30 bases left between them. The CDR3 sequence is CASSQEMSLNDYWQNQNTEAFF. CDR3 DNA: TGTGCCAGCAGCCAAGAGATGAGTTTGAACGACTACTGGCAAAACCAGAACACTGAAGCTTTCTTT.

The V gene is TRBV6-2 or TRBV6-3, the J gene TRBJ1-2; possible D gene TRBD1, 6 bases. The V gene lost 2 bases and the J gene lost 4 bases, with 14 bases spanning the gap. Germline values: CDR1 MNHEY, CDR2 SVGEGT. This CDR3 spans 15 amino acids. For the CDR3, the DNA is TGTGCCAGCAGTTACACTGCGGGACATATCTATGGCTACACCTTC. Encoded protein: CASSYTAGHIYGYTF.